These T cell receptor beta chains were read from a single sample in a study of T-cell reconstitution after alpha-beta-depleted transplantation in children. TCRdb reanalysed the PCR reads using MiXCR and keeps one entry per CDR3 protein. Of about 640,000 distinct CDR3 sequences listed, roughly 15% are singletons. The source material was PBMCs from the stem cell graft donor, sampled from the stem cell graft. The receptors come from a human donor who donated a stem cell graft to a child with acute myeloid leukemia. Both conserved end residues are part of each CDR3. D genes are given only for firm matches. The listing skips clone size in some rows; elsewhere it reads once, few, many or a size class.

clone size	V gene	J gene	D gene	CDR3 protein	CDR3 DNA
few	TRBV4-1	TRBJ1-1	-	CASSQDVGANTEAFF	TGCGCCAGCAGCCAAGATGTCGGTGCCAACACTGAAGCTTTCTTT
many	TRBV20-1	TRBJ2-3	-	CSARLTRDALRDTQYF	TGCAGTGCTAGACTCACTAGGGACGCGTTACGAGATACGCAGTATTTT
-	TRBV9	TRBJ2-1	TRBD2	CASSASGREQFF	TGTGCCAGCAGCGCTAGCGGGCGCGAGCAGTTCTTC
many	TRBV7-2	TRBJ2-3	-	CASSHPGDTQYF	TGTGCCAGCAGCCACCCCGGGGATACGCAGTATTTT
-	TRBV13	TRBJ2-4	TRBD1	CASSETGSNIQYF	TGTGCCAGCAGCGAGACAGGGTCAAACATTCAGTACTTC
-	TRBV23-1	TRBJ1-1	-	CASSQSKSDSTNTEAFF	TGCGCCAGCAGTCAATCGAAATCGGACAGTACAAACACTGAAGCTTTCTTT
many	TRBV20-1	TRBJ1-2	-	CSAREVTSFYGYTF	TGCAGTGCTAGAGAAGTGACCTCCTTTTATGGCTACACCTTC
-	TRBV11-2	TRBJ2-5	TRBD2	CASSLLTLAGRETQYF	TGTGCCAGCAGCTTGTTAACGCTAGCGGGTCGGGAGACCCAGTACTTC
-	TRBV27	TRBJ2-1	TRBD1	CASSFHGTGAPSEQFF	TGTGCCAGCAGTTTTCATGGGACAGGGGCCCCCAGTGAGCAGTTCTTC
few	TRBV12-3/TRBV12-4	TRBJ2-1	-	CASSSWGGHDYNEQFF	TGTGCCAGCAGTTCCTGGGGGGGCCACGATTACAATGAGCAGTTCTTC
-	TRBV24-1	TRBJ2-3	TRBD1	CATSDYRQGLIDTQYF	TGTGCCACCAGTGATTACCGACAGGGCCTCATAGATACGCAGTATTTT
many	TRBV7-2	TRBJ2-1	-	CASRSQSSYNEQFF	TGTGCCAGCAGGTCCCAGAGCTCCTACAATGAGCAGTTCTTC
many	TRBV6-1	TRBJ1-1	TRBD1	CASSPRTGGRTEAFF	TGTGCCAGCAGTCCTCGGACAGGGGGAAGGACTGAAGCTTTCTTT
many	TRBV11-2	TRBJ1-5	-	CASRMGLNQPQHF	TGTGCCAGCAGGATGGGACTTAATCAGCCCCAGCATTTT
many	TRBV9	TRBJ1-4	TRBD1	CASSVDGRGSEKLFF	TGTGCCAGCAGCGTAGACGGCAGGGGGAGCGAAAAACTGTTTTTT
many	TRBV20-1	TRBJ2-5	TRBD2	CSARLAGGPTFQETQYF	TGCAGTGCTAGACTAGCGGGGGGGCCCACCTTTCAAGAGACCCAGTACTTC
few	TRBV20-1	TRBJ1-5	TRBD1	CSASKRAGGQPQHF	TGCAGTGCTAGTAAGAGGGCAGGGGGCCAGCCCCAGCATTTT
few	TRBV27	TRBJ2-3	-	CASSLTAVGTDTQYF	TGTGCCAGCAGTTTAACAGCGGTCGGCACAGATACGCAGTATTTT
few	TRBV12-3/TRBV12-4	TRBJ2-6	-	CASSPDFSGANVLTF	TGTGCCAGCAGCCCGGACTTCTCTGGGGCCAACGTCCTGACTTTC
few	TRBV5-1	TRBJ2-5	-	CASSFQGLQETQYF	TGCGCCAGCAGCTTCCAGGGGCTACAAGAGACCCAGTACTTC
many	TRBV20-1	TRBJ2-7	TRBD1	CSARGRTGSPKDYEQYF	TGCAGTGCTAGAGGCCGGACAGGCAGTCCCAAGGACTACGAGCAGTACTTC
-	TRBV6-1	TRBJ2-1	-	CASRGPTGNEQFF	TGTGCCAGCAGGGGACCTACGGGAAATGAGCAGTTCTTC
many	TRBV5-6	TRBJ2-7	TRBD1	CASSFLGQTYEQYF	TGTGCCAGCAGCTTCCTGGGACAGACCTACGAGCAGTACTTC
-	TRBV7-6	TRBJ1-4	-	CASSETGLPDEKLFF	TGTGCCAGCAGCGAAACAGGTCTCCCTGATGAAAAACTGTTTTTT
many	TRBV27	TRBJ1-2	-	CASSLSGGVAGYTF	TGTGCCAGCAGTTTGAGCGGGGGAGTGGCTGGCTACACCTTC
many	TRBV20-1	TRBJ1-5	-	CSAQGGGQDNQPQHF	TGCAGTGCTCAGGGTGGAGGGCAAGACAATCAGCCCCAGCATTTT
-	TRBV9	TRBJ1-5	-	CASSVGLYSNQPQHF	TGTGCCAGCAGCGTGGGGCTTTATAGCAATCAGCCCCAGCATTTT
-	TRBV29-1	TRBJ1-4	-	CSVGKATNEKLFF	TGCAGCGTTGGGAAAGCAACTAATGAAAAACTGTTTTTT
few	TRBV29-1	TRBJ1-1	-	CSVWGTGGSTEAFF	TGCAGCGTTTGGGGGACCGGGGGGTCCACTGAAGCTTTCTTT
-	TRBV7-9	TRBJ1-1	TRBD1	CASSLDGTGPEAFF	TGTGCCAGCAGCTTAGATGGGACAGGGCCTGAAGCTTTCTTT
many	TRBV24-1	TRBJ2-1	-	CATSLGSEQFF	TGTGCCACCAGTCTTGGCAGTGAGCAGTTCTTC
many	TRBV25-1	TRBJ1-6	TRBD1	CASSGGDREASPLHF	TGTGCCAGCAGTGGGGGGGACAGGGAGGCTTCACCCCTCCACTTT
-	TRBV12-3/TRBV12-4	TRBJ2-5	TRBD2	CASSITTSGGAETQYF	TGTGCCAGCAGTATCACCACTAGCGGGGGGGCTGAGACCCAGTACTTC
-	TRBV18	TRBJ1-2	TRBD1	CASSQRDREEGYTF	TGTGCCAGCTCACAGAGGGACAGGGAGGAAGGCTACACCTTC
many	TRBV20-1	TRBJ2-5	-	CSVSRGDQETQYF	TGCAGCGTCTCACGTGGGGACCAAGAGACCCAGTACTTC
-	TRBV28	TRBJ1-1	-	CASSLGGSYMNTEAFF	TGTGCCAGCAGTTTGGGAGGTTCCTATATGAACACTGAAGCTTTCTTT
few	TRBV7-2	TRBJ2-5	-	CASSPGLRGGQETQYF	TGTGCCAGCAGCCCAGGATTGAGGGGGGGCCAAGAGACCCAGTACTTC
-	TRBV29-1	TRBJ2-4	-	CSVEMEQGAKNIQYF	TGCAGCGTTGAAATGGAACAGGGAGCCAAAAACATTCAGTACTTC
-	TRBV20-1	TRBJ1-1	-	CSGTENTEVFF	TGCAGTGGGACGGAGAACACTGAAGTTTTCTTT
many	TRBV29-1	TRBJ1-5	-	CSVEEGRGQPQHF	TGCAGCGTTGAGGAGGGCAGGGGTCAGCCCCAGCATTTT
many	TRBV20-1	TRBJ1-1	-	CSARVPAGKLNTEAFF	TGCAGTGCTAGAGTCCCCGCAGGGAAACTGAACACTGAAGCTTTCTTT
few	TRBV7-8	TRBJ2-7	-	CASSSPLWIDRRYEQYF	TGTGCCAGCAGCTCACCCCTTTGGATTGACAGGAGGTACGAGCAGTACTTC
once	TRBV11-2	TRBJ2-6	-	CASSFGLGGANVLTF	TGTGCCAGCAGCTTTGGACTTGGTGGGGCCAACGTCCTGACTTTC
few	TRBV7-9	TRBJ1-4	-	CASSSGGETTNEKLFF	TGTGCCAGCAGTTCCGGAGGGGAAACAACTAATGAAAAACTGTTTTTT
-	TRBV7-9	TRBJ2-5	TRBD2	CASSASILADQETQYF	TGTGCCAGCAGCGCCTCCATACTAGCGGACCAAGAGACCCAGTACTTC
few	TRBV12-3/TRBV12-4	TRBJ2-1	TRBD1	CASSLNPGQGVSEQFF	TGTGCCAGCAGTTTAAACCCGGGACAGGGGGTCAGTGAGCAGTTCTTC
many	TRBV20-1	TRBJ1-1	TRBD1	CSAGDRENTEAFF	TGCAGTGCTGGGGACAGGGAAAACACTGAAGCTTTCTTT
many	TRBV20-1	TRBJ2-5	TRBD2	CSARPAGAVGTQYF	TGCAGTGCTCGTCCAGCGGGGGCCGTAGGGACCCAGTACTTC
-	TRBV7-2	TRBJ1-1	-	CASIRVGVVGNTEAFF	TGTGCCAGCATCCGCGTCGGCGTCGTCGGGAACACTGAAGCTTTCTTT
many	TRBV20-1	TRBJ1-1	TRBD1	CSARRGMQGGTEAFF	TGCAGTGCTAGACGTGGGATGCAGGGGGGCACTGAAGCTTTCTTT
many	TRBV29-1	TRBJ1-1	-	CSALEGRLNTEAFF	TGCAGCGCGCTCGAGGGACGTCTGAACACTGAAGCTTTCTTT